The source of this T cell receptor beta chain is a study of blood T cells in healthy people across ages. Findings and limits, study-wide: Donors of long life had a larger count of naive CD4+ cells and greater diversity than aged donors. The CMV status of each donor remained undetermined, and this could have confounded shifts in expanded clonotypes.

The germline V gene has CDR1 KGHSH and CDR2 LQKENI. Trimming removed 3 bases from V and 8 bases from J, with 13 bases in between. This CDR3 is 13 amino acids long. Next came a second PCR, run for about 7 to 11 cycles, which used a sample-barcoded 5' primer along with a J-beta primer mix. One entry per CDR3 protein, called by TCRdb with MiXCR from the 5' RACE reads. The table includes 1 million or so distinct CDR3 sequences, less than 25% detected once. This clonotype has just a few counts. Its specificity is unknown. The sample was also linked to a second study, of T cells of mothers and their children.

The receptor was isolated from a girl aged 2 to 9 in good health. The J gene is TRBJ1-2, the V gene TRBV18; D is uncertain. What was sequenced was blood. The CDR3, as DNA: TGTGCCAGCTCACCGATGGGATCGCCGGGCTACACCTTC. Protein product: CASSPMGSPGYTF.